The clone carrying this T cell receptor (beta chain) was seen once. A v3.0 immunoSEQ assay was performed at survey level. Generated by immunoSEQ multiplex PCR, the TCRdb table keeps only in-frame clones and is missing some. The sample lists some 13,000 clones; around three quarters were seen once. Germline assignment: CDR1 LNHDA and CDR2 SQIVND (reference sequence). This CDR3 has 15 residues. Trimming removed 2 bases at V and 0 bases at J, with 11 bases between. This specimen comes from a study of long-term antiretroviral therapy in people with HIV. This sequence joins TRBV19 and TRBJ2-7; D may be TRBD1 (6 bases). This specimen was unsorted PBMCs, taken 3.2 years before starting antiretroviral therapy. The clonotype originates from a middle-aged man with HIV. The CDR3 here is CASSITRDTSYEQYF. CDR3 nucleotides: TGTGCCAGTAGTATAACTAGGGACACCTCCTACGAGCAGTACTTC.